These T cell receptor beta chains were read from a single sample in a study of blood T cell repertoires in COVID-19. Profiled with immunoSEQ multiplex PCR; TCRdb holds only in-frame clones, not every one. The sample lists 150,000 or so clones; 60% to 80% were seen once. The source material was peripheral blood. The receptors come from a woman between 45 and 65 years old with active or convalescent COVID-19. Both conserved end residues are part of each CDR3. The D gene is left open where the match is weak. Clone size is shown for a subset of rows, as once, few, many or a class of expanded clone.

d_call clone_size j_call v_call cdr3_length cdr3_nt cdr3_aa
TRBD2 - TRBJ2-1 TRBV7-8 17 TGTGCCAGCAGCCCCCGGGTCCCCGGGACTAGCTCGAGAGAGCAGTTCTTC CASSPRVPGTSSREQFF
- few TRBJ2-3 TRBV4-1 15 TGCGCCAGCAGCCAATCGGGACACCTAACAGATACGCAGTATTTT CASSQSGHLTDTQYF
TRBD1 - TRBJ1-1 TRBV5-1 17 TGCGCCAGCAGCTTGCAAGGGACAGGGGGCTTGAACACTGAAGCTTTCTTT CASSLQGTGGLNTEAFF
TRBD2 few TRBJ2-1 TRBV19 17 TGTGCCAGTAGTTCCGCGGGGACTAGCGGGGGTTACAATGAGCAGTTCTTC CASSSAGTSGGYNEQFF
- - TRBJ1-2 TRBV5-1 15 TGCGCCAGCAGCTTGGGCCAGGGTGAACAATTGGGCTACACCTTC CASSLGQGEQLGYTF
TRBD1 - TRBJ1-1 TRBV5-1 14 TGCGCCAGCAGCTTGGTTCAGGGGGACACTGAAGCTTTCTTT CASSLVQGDTEAFF
TRBD1 - TRBJ1-1 TRBV5-1 16 TGCGCCAGCAGGTTGGCGCCCCAGGGGGCCGGGACTGAAGCTTTCTTT CASRLAPQGAGTEAFF
- - TRBJ2-7 TRBV5-6 11 TGTGCCAGCCAGACAGGCCACGAGCAGTACTTC CASQTGHEQYF
TRBD1 - TRBJ1-4 TRBV7-9 15 TGTGCCAGCAGCTTTAAGGGGGCGCAGTCGGAAAAACTGTTTTTT CASSFKGAQSEKLFF
- once TRBJ1-1 TRBV5-1 12 TGCGCCAGCAGCTTGGGGCAGGGTGAAGCTTTCTTT CASSLGQGEAFF
- - TRBJ2-1 TRBV6-2/TRBV6-3 14 TGTGCCAGCAGTTACTCGCAGGGGAGCTTTGAGCAGTTCTTC CASSYSQGSFEQFF
- few TRBJ1-4 TRBV7-8 16 TGTGCCAGCAGCTTATGGTTACAGGGTTTAAGTGAAAAACTGTTTTTT CASSLWLQGLSEKLFF
TRBD1 - TRBJ2-7 TRBV6-2/TRBV6-3 13 TGTGCCAGCAGTGGACAGGGGATCCACGAGCAGTACTTC CASSGQGIHEQYF
- - TRBJ2-7 TRBV28 13 TGTGCCAGCAAGGGGCCTCCGCCCTACGAGCAGTACTTC CASKGPPPYEQYF
- - TRBJ2-7 TRBV20-1 10 TGCAGTGCCGGTAGCTACGAGCAGTACTTC CSAGSYEQYF
- - TRBJ2-5 TRBV5-5 16 TGTGCCAGCAGCTTGGAACATGGACTGATCCAAGAGACCCAGTACTTC CASSLEHGLIQETQYF
TRBD1 - TRBJ1-1 TRBV30 14 TGTGCCTGGGGACAGGGGGGATACGACGCTGAAGCTTTCTTT CAWGQGGYDAEAFF
- - TRBJ2-3 TRBV7-2 15 TGTGCCAGCAGCGTAACCCGGGGGGCCCCAGATACGCAGTATTTT CASSVTRGAPDTQYF
TRBD1 - TRBJ2-7 TRBV4-2 16 TGTGCCAGCAGCCAAGTCCCGGGACAGGGGAGTAACGAGCAGTACTTC CASSQVPGQGSNEQYF
- once TRBJ1-6 TRBV2 15 TGTGCCAGCAGTGGCACGGATAGCGTAGGTTCACCCCTCCACTTT CASSGTDSVGSPLHF
- - TRBJ2-3 TRBV10-3 13 TGTGCCATCATGCCCGCGGCCACAGATACGCAGTATTTT CAIMPAATDTQYF
TRBD1 once TRBJ2-1 TRBV10-3 13 TGTGCCATCAGTGGGACAGGGAACAATGAGCAGTTCTTC CAISGTGNNEQFF
- - TRBJ1-1 TRBV23-1 14 TGCGCCAGCAGTCAACTTGGACAGAACACTGAAGCTTTCTTT CASSQLGQNTEAFF
- - TRBJ1-5 TRBV19 13 TGTGCCAGTAGTCAGTATAGCAATCAGCCCCAGCATTTT CASSQYSNQPQHF
- - TRBJ2-2 TRBV12-3/TRBV12-4 13 TGTGCCAGCGCTACGGGGGATACCGGGGAGCTGTTTTTT CASATGDTGELFF
- few TRBJ1-4 TRBV2 14 TGTGCCAGCAGTGGAGGTTCAACTAATGAAAAACTGTTTTTT CASSGGSTNEKLFF
- - TRBJ2-1 TRBV29-1 13 TGCAGCGTTGAAGAACAGTACTACAATGAGCAGTTCTTC CSVEEQYYNEQFF
- - TRBJ2-3 TRBV1 16 TGCACCAGCGACCGAACTAGCGGGGGAGCGGGAGATACGCAGTATTTT CTSDRTSGGAGDTQYF
TRBD1 - TRBJ1-1 TRBV27 18 TGTGCCAGCAGTTTATTGGACAGGGGAAGAGGGCAGAAGCCTGAAGCTTTCTTT CASSLLDRGRGQKPEAFF
TRBD2 - TRBJ2-2 TRBV9 17 TGTGCCAGCAGCCACCCGGGGGGGAACGCGAACACCGGGGAGCTGTTTTTT CASSHPGGNANTGELFF
TRBD1 - TRBJ1-2 TRBV30 14 TGTGCCTGGAGTGTATCCTTACAGGGGCATGGCTACACCTTC CAWSVSLQGHGYTF
TRBD1 - TRBJ1-1 TRBV5-1 17 TGCGCCAGCAGACCTACGGACAGGGGGGGCCCAAACACTGAAGCTTTCTTT CASRPTDRGGPNTEAFF
TRBD1 - TRBJ1-1 TRBV30 11 TGTGCCTGGAGTCGGACAGGCAAAGCTTTCTTT CAWSRTGKAFF